This T cell receptor beta chain was found in a study of blood T cell repertoires in COVID-19. Enrolled through a virtual design, the participants were between about 18 and 100 years of age and came from 24 US areas. Per the study methods: Researchers report that nucleated cell counts were estimated from reference gene primer amplification. Generated by immunoSEQ multiplex PCR, the TCRdb table keeps only in-frame clones and is missing some. D and trimming were read from the DNA, whereas the V and J calls and clone size are those reported in that table. Counted here are roughly 300,000 clones, 85% to 90% occurring once; the ten biggest clones make up 10%. The receptor was isolated from a young woman who had recovered from COVID-19. Source material: PBMCs or T cells enriched from blood (not recorded which).

The CDR3 region is CASRKNRVGIGEAFF. For the CDR3, the DNA is TGTGCCAGCAGGAAGAACAGGGTTGGTATCGGTGAAGCTTTCTTT. The chain carries TRBV6-5 and TRBJ1-1; a weak D match, TRBD1 (6 bases). In germline, CDR1 is MNHEY, CDR2 SVGAGI. Trimming left V 6 bases short and J 7 bases short, with 21 bases between. The CDR3 covers 15 residues.